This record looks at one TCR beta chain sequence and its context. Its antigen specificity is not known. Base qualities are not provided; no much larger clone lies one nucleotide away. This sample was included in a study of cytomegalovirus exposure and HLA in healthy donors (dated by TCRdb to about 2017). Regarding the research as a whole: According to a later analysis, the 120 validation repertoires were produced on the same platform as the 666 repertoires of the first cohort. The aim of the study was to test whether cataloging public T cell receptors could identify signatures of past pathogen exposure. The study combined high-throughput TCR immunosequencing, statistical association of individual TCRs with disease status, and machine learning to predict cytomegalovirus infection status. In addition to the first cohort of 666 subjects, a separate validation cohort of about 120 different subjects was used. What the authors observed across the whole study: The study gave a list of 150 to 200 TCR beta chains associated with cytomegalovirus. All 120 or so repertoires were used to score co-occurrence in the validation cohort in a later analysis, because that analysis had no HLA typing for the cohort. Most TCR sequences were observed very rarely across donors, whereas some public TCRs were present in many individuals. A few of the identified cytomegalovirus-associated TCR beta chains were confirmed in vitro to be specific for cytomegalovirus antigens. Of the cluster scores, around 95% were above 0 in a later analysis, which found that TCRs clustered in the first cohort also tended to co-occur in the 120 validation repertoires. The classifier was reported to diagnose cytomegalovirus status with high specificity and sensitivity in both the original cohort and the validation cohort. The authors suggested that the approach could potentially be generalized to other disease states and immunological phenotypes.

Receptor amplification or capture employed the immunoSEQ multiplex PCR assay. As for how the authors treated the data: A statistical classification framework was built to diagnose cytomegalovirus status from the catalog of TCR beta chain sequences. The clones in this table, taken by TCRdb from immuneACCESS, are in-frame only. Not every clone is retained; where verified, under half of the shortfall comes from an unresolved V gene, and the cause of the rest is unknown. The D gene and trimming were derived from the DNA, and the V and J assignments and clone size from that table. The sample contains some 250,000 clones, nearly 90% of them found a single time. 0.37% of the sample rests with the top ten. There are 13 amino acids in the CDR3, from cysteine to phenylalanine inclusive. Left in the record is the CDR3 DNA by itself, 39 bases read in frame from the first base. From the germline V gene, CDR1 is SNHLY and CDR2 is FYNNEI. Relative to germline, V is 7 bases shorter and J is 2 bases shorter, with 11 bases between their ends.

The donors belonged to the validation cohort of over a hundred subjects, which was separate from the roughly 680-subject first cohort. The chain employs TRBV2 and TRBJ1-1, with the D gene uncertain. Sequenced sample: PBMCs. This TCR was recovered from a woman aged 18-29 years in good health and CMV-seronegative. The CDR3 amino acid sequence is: CASTNRYNTEAFF. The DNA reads TGTGCCAGCACAAACCGCTACAACACTGAAGCTTTCTTT.